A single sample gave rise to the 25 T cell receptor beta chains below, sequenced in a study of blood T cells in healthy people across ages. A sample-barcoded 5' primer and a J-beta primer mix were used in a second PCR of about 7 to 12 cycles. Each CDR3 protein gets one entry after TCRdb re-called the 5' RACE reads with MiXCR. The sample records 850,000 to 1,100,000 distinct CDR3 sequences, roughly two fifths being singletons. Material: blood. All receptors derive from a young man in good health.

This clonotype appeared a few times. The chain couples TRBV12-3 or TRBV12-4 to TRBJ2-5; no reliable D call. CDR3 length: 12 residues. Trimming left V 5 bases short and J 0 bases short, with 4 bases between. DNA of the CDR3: TGTGCCAGCAGTGCTAACCAAGAGACCCAGTACTTC. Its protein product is CASSANQETQYF.

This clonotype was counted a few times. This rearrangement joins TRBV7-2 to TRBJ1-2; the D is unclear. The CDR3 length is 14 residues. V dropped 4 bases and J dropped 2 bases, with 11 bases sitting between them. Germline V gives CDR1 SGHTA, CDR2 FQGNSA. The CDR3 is CASSSLAVNYGYTF. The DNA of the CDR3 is TGTGCCAGCAGCTCCCTAGCTGTAAACTATGGCTACACCTTC.

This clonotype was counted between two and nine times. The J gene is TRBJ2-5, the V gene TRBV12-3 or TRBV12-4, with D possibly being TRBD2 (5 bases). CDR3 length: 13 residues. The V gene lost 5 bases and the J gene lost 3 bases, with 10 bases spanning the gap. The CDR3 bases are TGTGCCAGCAGTGTCGGGATGAAAGAGACCCAGTACTTC. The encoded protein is CASSVGMKETQYF.

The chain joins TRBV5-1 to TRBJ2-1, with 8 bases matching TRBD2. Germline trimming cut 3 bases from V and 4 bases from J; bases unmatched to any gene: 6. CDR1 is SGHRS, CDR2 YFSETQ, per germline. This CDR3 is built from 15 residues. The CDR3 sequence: CASSSSGGQYNEQFF. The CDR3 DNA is TGCGCCAGCAGCTCAAGCGGGGGTCAATACAATGAGCAGTTCTTC.

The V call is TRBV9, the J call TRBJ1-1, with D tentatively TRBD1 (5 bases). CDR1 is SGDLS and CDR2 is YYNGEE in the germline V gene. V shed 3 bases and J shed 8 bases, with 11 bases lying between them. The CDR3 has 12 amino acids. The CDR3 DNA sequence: TGTGCCAGCAGCGGACGGGACGGCGAAGCTTTCTTT. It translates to CASSGRDGEAFF.

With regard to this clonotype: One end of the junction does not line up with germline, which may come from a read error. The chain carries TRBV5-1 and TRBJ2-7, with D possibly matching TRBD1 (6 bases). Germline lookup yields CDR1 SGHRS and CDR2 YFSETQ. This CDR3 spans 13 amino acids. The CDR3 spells CVSSLVLGGEQYF. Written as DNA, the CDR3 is TGCGTCAGCAGCTTGGTTTTAGGGGGCGAGCAGTACTTC.

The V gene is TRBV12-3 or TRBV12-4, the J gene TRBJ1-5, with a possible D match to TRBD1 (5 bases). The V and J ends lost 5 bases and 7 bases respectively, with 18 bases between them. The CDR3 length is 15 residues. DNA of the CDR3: TGTGCCAGCAGTCTTCGTCAGGGTCACGACCAGCCCCAGCATTTT. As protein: CASSLRQGHDQPQHF.

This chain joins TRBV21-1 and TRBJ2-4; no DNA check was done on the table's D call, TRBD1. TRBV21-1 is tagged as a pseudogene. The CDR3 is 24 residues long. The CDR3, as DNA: TGTGCCAGCAGCATCCTGGGATGGGGGAGTCCGGGACAGGGGGCGGAAGCATTCAACAACATTCAGTACTTC. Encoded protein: CASSILGWGSPGQGAEAFNNIQYF.

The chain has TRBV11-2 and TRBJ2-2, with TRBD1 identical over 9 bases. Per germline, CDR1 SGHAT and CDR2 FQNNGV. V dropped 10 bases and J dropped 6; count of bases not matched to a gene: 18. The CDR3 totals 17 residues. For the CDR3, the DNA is TGTGCCAAGTATGATGGGGACAGGGAATATTTGTCCGGGGAGCTGTTTTTT. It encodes CAKYDGDREYLSGELFF.

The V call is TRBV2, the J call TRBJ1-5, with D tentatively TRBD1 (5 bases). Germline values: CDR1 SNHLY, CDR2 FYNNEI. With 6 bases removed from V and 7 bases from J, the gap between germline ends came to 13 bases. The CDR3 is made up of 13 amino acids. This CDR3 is CASSGLGGQPQHF. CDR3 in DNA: TGTGCCAGCAGCGGACTTGGGGGGCAGCCCCAGCATTTT.

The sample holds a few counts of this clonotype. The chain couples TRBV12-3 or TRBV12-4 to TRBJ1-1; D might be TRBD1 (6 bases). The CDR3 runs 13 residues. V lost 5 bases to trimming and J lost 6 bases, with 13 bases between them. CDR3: CASSEQGIAEAFF. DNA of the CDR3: TGTGCCAGCAGTGAACAGGGAATCGCTGAAGCTTTCTTT.

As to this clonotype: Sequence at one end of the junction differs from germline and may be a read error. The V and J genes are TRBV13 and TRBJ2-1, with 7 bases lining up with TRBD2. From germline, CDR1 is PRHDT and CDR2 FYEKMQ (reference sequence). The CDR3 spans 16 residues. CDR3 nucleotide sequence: TGTGTCAGCAGCTTAGTAGGCGGGGGAAGCCACAATGAGCAGTTCTTC. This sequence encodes CVSSLVGGGSHNEQFF. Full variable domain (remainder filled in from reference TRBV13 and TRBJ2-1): AAGVIQSPRHLIKEKRETATLKCYPIPRHDTVYWYQQGPGQDPQFLISFYEKMQSDKGSIPDRFSAQQFSDYHSELNMSSLELGDSALYFCVSSLVGGGSHNEQFFGPGTRLTVL.

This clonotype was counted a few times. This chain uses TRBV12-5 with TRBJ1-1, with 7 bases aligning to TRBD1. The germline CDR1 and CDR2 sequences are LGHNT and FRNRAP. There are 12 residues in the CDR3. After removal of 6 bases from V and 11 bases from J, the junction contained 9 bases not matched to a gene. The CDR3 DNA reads TGTGCTAGTGGACCTACAGGGGAGACGGCTTTCTTT. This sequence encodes CASGPTGETAFF.

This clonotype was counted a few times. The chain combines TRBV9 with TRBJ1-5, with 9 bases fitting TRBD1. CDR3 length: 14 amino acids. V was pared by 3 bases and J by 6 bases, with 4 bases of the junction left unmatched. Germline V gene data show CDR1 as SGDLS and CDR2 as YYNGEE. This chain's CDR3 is CASSAGTGFQPQHF. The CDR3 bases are TGTGCCAGCAGCGCCGGGACAGGGTTTCAGCCCCAGCATTTT.

CDR3 DNA sequence: TGCGCCAGCAGCTTGGCCCCAGGGTCTTCCGACTATGGCTACACCTTC. Translating it yields CASSLAPGSSDYGYTF. The gene calls are TRBV5-1 and TRBJ1-2, with D possibly TRBD1 on 5 matching bases. The germline V gene has CDR1 SGHRS and CDR2 YFSETQ. This CDR3 is built from 16 residues. V was pared by 0 bases and J by 3 bases, with 15 bases between.

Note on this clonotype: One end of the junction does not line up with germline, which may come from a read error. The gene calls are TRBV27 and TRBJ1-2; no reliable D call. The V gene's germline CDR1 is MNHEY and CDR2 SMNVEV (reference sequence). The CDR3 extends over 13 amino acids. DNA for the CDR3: TGTGCCATCAGTTTACGAGGGAGCTATGGCTACACCTTC. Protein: CAISLRGSYGYTF.

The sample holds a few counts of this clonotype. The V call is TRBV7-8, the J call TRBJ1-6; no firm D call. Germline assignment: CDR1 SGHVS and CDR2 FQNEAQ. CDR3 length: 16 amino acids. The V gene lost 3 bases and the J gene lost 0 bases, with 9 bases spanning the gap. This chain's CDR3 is CASSLTQSSYNSPLHF. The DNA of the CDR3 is TGTGCCAGCAGCTTGACACAGAGCTCCTATAATTCACCCCTCCACTTT.

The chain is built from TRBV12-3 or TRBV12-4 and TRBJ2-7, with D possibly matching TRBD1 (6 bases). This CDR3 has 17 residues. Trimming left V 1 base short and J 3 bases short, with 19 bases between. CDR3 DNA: TGTGCCAGCAGTTTAGACCCCCGGGACAAAGTTCACTACGAGCAGTACTTC. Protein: CASSLDPRDKVHYEQYF.

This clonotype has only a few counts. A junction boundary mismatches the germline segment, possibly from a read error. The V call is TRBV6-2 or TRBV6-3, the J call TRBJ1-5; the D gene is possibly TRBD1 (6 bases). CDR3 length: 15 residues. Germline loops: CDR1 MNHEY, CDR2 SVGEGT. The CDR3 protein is CASRPEGGSNQLQHF. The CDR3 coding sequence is TGTGCCAGCAGACCAGAGGGGGGGAGCAATCAGCTCCAGCATTTT.

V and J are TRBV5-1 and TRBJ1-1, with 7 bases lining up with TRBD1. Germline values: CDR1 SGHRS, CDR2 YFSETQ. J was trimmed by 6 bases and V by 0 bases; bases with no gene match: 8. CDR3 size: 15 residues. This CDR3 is CASSLVGTAGAEAFF. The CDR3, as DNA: TGCGCCAGCAGCTTGGTGGGGACAGCAGGGGCTGAAGCTTTCTTT.

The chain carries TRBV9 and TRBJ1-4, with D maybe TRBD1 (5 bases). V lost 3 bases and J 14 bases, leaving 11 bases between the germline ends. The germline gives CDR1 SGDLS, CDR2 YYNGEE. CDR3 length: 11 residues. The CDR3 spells CASSAGRRLFF. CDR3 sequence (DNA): TGTGCCAGCAGCGCGGGGCGCCGCCTGTTTTTT. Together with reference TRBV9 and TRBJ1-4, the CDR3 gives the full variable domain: DSGVTQTPKHLITATGQRVTLRCSPRSGDLSVYWYQQSLDQGLQFLIQYYNGEERAKGNILERFSAQQFPDLHSELNLSSLELGDSALYFCASSAGRRLFFGSGTQLSVL.

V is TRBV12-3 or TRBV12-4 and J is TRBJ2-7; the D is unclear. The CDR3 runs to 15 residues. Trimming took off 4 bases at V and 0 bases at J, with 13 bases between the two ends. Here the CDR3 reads CASSSGTLTSYEQYF. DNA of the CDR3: TGTGCCAGCAGTTCCGGCACCCTAACCTCCTACGAGCAGTACTTC.

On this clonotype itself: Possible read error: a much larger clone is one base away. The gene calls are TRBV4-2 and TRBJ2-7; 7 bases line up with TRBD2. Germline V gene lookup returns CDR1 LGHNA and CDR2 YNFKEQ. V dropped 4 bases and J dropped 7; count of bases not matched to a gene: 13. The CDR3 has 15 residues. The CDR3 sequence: CASSPRGGSYNEQYF. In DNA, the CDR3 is TGTGCCAGCAGCCCCCGGGGAGGGTCCTACAATGAGCAGTACTTC.

The CDR3 loop reads CASRADTDTQYF. In DNA, the CDR3 is TGTGCCAGCAGAGCGGACACAGATACGCAGTATTTT. The chain carries TRBV2 and TRBJ2-3, with D perhaps matching TRBD2 (5 bases). The CDR3 loop spans 12 amino acids. Germline V gene sequence: CDR1 SNHLY, CDR2 FYNNEI. Trimming pared 6 bases from V and 2 bases from J, leaving 6 bases between.

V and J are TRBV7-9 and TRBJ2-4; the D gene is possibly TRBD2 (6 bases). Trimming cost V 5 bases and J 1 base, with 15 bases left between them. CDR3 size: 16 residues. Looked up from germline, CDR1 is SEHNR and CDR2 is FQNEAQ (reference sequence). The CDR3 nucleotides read TGTGCCAGCAGCCAAGGAGGGGCAACGGCCAAAAACATTCAGTACTTC. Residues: CASSQGGATAKNIQYF.